Presented here are 14 T cell receptor beta chains from one specimen sequenced in a study of molecular identifiers for immune sequencing clone quantification. One entry per CDR3 protein, called by TCRdb with MiXCR from the PCR reads. The sample has some 590,000 distinct CDR3 sequences; about 25% are singletons. The sequencing sample was made of naive CD8+ T cells from blood, with Jurkat cell RNA spiked in. Described subset: FACS-sorted CD8+CD4-CCR7+CD45RA+ naive T cells. Every receptor here comes from a human donor in good health. Some libraries in this study had Jurkat cell RNA spiked in.

Regarding this clonotype: A junction boundary mismatches the germline segment, possibly from a read error. The V gene is TRBV13, the J gene TRBJ2-1; the D call may be TRBD1 or TRBD2 (5 bases each). The germline V gene encodes CDR1 PRHDT and CDR2 FYEKMQ (reference sequence). CDR3 size: 15 residues. CDR3 bases: TGTGCCAGCAGCACCCGGGACGTTCCCTACAATGGGCAGTTCTTC. Translating it yields CASSTRDVPYNGQFF.

Many counts were recorded for this clonotype. The CDR3 DNA reads TGCAGCGTTGGGGGGGAGGGCCTCTACGAGCAGTACTTC. It codes for CSVGGEGLYEQYF. The chain has TRBV29-1 and TRBJ2-7, with 7 bases fitting TRBD2. The germline CDR1 and CDR2 sequences are SQVTM and ANQGSEA. V shed 4 bases and J 3 bases; nucleotides not matched to a gene: 6. The CDR3 has 13 amino acids.

This clonotype occurred many times. The chain is built from TRBV29-1 and TRBJ2-7; 9 bases map to TRBD2. CDR3 size: 14 residues. The V segment lost 3 bases and the J segment 4 bases; nucleotides outside the gene matches: 7. The germline V gene encodes CDR1 SQVTM and CDR2 ANQGSEA. For the CDR3, the DNA is TGCAGCGTTGAGGGGTTAGCGGGAGATTACGAGCAGTACTTC. Amino acid sequence: CSVEGLAGDYEQYF.

V is TRBV20-1 and J is TRBJ2-5, with D maybe TRBD1 (6 bases). Between the trimmed V and J ends, which lost 5 bases and 5 bases, there was a span of 15 bases. From germline, CDR1 is DFQATT and CDR2 SNEGSKA (reference sequence). This CDR3 spans 13 amino acids. The CDR3: CSARQEQRETQYF. CDR3 bases: TGCAGTGCTCGACAGGAGCAGAGGGAGACCCAGTACTTC.

This clonotype occurred many times. V usage is TRBV30 and J usage is TRBJ1-1, with a possible D match to TRBD1 (6 bases). This CDR3 has 13 residues. Germline V gene data show CDR1 as GTSNPN and CDR2 as SVGIG (reference sequence). Trimming removed 5 bases at V and 0 bases at J, with 10 bases between. In DNA, the CDR3 is TGTGCCTGGGGGGGACAAATGAACACTGAAGCTTTCTTT. This sequence encodes CAWGGQMNTEAFF.

This rearrangement joins TRBV19 to TRBJ1-2; 8 nucleotides match TRBD1. This CDR3 is built from 16 residues. V lost 6 bases to trimming and J lost 0 bases; unmatched junction nucleotides: 9. From germline, CDR1 is LNHDA and CDR2 SQIVND (reference sequence). The CDR3 reads CASSTGQGLANYGYTF. CDR3 in DNA: TGTGCCAGTAGCACCGGACAGGGTCTTGCTAACTATGGCTACACCTTC. The full variable domain, its missing parts supplied by reference TRBV19 and TRBJ1-2, is DGGITQSPKYLFRKEGQNVTLSCEQNLNHDAMYWYRQDPGQGLRLIYYSQIVNDFQKGDIAEGYSVSREKKESFPLTVTSAQKNPTAFYLCASSTGQGLANYGYTFGSGTRLTVV.

In its sample, this clonotype was seen many times. V usage is TRBV7-9 and J usage is TRBJ1-1; no reliable D call. Trimming shortened V by 4 bases and J by 4 bases, and 13 bases separated the two germline ends. CDR3 length: 14 amino acids. Germline CDR1 SEHNR, CDR2 FQNEAQ (reference sequence). DNA for the CDR3: TGTGCCAGCAGCTCCGGGCTTTTATTCACTGAAGCTTTCTTT. Protein product: CASSSGLLFTEAFF.

This chain uses TRBV6-2 or TRBV6-3 with TRBJ2-7; D is undetermined. This CDR3 region has 16 residues. V lost 6 bases and J lost 0, with 18 bases in between. The germline V gene has CDR1 MNHEY and CDR2 SVGEGT. The CDR3 bases are TGTGCCAGCAGCCCCCCTTCGACGCTAAGCTCCTACGAGCAGTACTTC. Protein sequence: CASSPPSTLSSYEQYF.

This clonotype was detected only a few times. The V and J genes are TRBV20-1 and TRBJ2-7; D ambiguous. This CDR3 region has 15 residues. Germline V lookup: CDR1 DFQATT, CDR2 SNEGSKA (reference sequence). V lost 1 base and J 3 bases, leaving 16 bases between the germline ends. DNA for the CDR3: TGCAGTGCTAGAGGTAAAGGGAAATCCTTCTACGAGCAGTACTTC. Amino acid sequence: CSARGKGKSFYEQYF.

This clonotype appeared a single time. The CDR3 sequence is CASSMRDRYEQYF. The CDR3 nucleotides read TGTGCCAGTAGTATGAGGGACAGATACGAGCAGTACTTC. The chain carries TRBV19 and TRBJ2-7, with TRBD1 matching 7 bases. This CDR3 is 13 amino acids long. Germline CDR1 and CDR2: LNHDA and SQIVND (reference sequence). V trimming: 3 bases; J trimming: 4 bases; junction bases outside the gene matches: 3. Together with reference TRBV19 and TRBJ2-7, the CDR3 gives the full variable domain: DGGITQSPKYLFRKEGQNVTLSCEQNLNHDAMYWYRQDPGQGLRLIYYSQIVNDFQKGDIAEGYSVSREKKESFPLTVTSAQKNPTAFYLCASSMRDRYEQYFGPGTRLTVT.

This clonotype has only a few counts. The genes are TRBV4-2 and TRBJ2-7, with TRBD2 matching 7 bases. Germline V gives CDR1 LGHNA, CDR2 YNFKEQ. The CDR3 runs to 14 residues. The trim removed 1 base at V and 3 bases at J, leaving 3 bases unmatched. The CDR3 DNA is TGTGCCAGCAGCCAAGTTGAGCGGGGCTACGAGCAGTACTTC. Translated, it gives CASSQVERGYEQYF.

This clonotype showed up just a few times. This sequence joins TRBV12-3 or TRBV12-4 and TRBJ2-3; D may be TRBD1 or TRBD2 (5 bases each). This CDR3 region has 17 residues. With 1 base removed from V and 1 base from J, the gap between germline ends came to 15 bases. The CDR3 is CASSLGRQRGGTDTQYF. The CDR3 nucleotides are TGTGCCAGCAGTTTAGGCCGACAGAGGGGTGGCACAGATACGCAGTATTTT.

Details on this clonotype: A clone one base away is much larger, so this may be a read error. The final CDR3 position lacks the conserved phenylalanine or tryptophan, pointing to a likely read error. The chain is built from TRBV6-6 and TRBJ1-5, with no clear D. This CDR3 spans 14 amino acids. The V end lost 4 bases, the J end lost 6 bases, and 13 bases lay between the germline ends. In germline, CDR1 is MNHNY, CDR2 SVGAGI (reference sequence). The CDR3 here is CASSSFGGSQPQHL. The CDR3 region has the DNA TGTGCCAGCAGTTCCTTCGGAGGGTCTCAGCCCCAGCATCTT.

The CDR3 nucleotides read TGTGCCAGTAGCACCGTGGGACAGGGGGAGGTCGAGCAGTACTTC. This encodes CASSTVGQGEVEQYF. This chain joins TRBV19 and TRBJ2-7, with TRBD1 matching 11 bases. This CDR3 spans 15 amino acids. Germline trimming cut 6 bases from V and 6 bases from J; bases unmatched to any gene: 10. Germline-derived CDR1 and CDR2 are LNHDA and SQIVND (reference sequence).